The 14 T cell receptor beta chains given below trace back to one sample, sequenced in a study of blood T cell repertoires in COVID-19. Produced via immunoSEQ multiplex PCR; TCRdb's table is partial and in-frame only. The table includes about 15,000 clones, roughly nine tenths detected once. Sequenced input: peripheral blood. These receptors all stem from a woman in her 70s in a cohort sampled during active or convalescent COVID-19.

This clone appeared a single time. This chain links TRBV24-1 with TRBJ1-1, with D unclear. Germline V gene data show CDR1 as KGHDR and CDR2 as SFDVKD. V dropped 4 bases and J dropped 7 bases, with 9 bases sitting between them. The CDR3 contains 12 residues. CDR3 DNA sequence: TGTGCCACCAGTGACCGACGGAGTGAAGCTTTCTTT. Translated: CATSDRRSEAFF.

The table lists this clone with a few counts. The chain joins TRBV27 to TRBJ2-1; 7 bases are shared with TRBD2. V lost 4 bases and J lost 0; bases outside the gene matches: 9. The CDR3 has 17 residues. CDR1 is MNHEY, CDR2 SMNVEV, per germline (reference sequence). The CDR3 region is CASSWSFGGSSYNEQFF. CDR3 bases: TGTGCCAGCAGTTGGAGTTTCGGGGGGAGCTCCTACAATGAGCAGTTCTTC.

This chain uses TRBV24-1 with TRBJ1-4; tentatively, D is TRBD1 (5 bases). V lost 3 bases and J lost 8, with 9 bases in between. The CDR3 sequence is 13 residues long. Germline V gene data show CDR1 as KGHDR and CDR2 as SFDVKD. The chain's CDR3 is CATSDPQGEKLFF. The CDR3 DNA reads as TGTGCCACCAGTGATCCCCAGGGAGAAAAACTGTTTTTT.

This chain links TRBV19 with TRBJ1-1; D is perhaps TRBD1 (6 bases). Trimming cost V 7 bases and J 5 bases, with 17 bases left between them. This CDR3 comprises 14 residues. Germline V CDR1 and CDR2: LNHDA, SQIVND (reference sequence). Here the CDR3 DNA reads TGTGCCAGTAAGAACCTTTGGGGGCGTACTGAAGCTTTCTTT. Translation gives CASKNLWGRTEAFF.

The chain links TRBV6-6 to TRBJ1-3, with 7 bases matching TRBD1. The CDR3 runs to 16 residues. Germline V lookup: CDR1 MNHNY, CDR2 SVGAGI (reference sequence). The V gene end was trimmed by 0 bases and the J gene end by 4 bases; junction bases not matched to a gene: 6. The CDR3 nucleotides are TGTGCCAGCAGTTACTCGAAGAGGGGGCGGGGAAACACCATATATTTT. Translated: CASSYSKRGRGNTIYF.

The CDR3: CAITYRTGGYTF. The DNA for the CDR3 is TGTGCCATCACTTACCGGACAGGAGGCTACACCTTC. This rearrangement joins TRBV10-3 to TRBJ1-2, with TRBD1 matching over 7 bases. CDR3 length: 12 residues. The junction had 7 bases not matched to a gene; V was cut back by 7 bases and J by 8 bases. CDR1 is ENHRY, CDR2 SYGVKD, per germline.

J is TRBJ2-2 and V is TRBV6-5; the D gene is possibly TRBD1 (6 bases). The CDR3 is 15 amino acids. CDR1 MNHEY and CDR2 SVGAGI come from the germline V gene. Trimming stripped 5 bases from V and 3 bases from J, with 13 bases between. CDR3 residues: CASSQQGSYTGELFF. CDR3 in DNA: TGTGCCAGCAGTCAACAGGGCTCGTACACCGGGGAGCTGTTTTTT.

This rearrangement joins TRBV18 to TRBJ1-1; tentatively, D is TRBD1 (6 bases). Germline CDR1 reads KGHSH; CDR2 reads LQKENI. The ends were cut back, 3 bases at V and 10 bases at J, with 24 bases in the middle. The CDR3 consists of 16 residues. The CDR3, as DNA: TGTGCCAGCTCACCGGATGACAGGCTTCGGATCGGAAGAGCTTTCTTT. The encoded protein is CASSPDDRLRIGRAFF.

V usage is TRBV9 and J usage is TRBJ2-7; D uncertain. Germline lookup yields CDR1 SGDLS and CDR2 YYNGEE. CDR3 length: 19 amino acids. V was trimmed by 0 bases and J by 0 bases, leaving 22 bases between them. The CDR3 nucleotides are TGTGCCAGCAGCGTAGTGTTATCTAAAGAACCCAACAGCTCCTACGAGCAGTACTTC. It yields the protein CASSVVLSKEPNSSYEQYF.

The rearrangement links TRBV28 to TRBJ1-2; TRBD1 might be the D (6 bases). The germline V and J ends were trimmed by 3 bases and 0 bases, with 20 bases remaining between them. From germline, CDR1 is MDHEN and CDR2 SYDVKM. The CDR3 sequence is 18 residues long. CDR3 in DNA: TGTGCCAGCAGTTTGCTTTTTTATCGGACAGCCGCTAACTATGGCTACACCTTC. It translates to CASSLLFYRTAANYGYTF.

The CDR3 is CASIRTGGYTGELFF. DNA for the CDR3: TGTGCCAGTATAAGGACAGGAGGGTACACCGGGGAGCTGTTTTTT. V and J are TRBV19 and TRBJ2-2, with D possibly TRBD1 on 7 matching bases. V was shortened by 7 bases and J by 3 bases, with 15 bases between the two germline ends. Germline V gene sequence: CDR1 LNHDA, CDR2 SQIVND (reference sequence). This CDR3 region has 15 residues.

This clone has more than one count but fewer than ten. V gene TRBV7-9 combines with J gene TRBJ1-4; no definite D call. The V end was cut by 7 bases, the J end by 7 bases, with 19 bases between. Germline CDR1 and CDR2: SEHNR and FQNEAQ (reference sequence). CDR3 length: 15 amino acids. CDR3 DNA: TGTGCCAGCACCCCGCCACCCGGAGGGAGTGAAAAACTGTTTTTT. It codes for CASTPPPGGSEKLFF.

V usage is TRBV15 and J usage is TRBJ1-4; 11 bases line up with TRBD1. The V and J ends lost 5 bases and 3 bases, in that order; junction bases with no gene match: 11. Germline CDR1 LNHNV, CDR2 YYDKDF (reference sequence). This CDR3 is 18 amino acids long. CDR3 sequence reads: CATSWSRDRGLPNEKLFF. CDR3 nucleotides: TGTGCCACCAGCTGGTCCCGGGACAGGGGGTTGCCTAATGAAAAACTGTTTTTT.

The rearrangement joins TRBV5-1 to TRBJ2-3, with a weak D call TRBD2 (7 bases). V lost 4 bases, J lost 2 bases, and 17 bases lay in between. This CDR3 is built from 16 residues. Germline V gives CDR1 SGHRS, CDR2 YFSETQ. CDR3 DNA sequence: TGCGCCAGCAGCCCGCTGGGGGGGGCTCTCACAGATACGCAGTATTTT. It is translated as CASSPLGGALTDTQYF.